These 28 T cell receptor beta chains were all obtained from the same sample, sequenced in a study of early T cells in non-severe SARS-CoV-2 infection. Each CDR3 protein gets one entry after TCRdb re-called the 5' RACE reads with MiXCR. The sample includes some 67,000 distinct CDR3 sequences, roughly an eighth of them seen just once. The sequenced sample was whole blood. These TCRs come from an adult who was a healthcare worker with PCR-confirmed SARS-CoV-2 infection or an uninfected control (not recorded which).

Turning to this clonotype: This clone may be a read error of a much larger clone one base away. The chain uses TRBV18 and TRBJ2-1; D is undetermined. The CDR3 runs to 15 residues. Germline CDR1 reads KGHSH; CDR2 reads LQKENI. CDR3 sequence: CAISPRQSSYNEQFF. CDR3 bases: TGTGCCATCTCACCGAGGCAGAGCTCCTACAATGAGCAGTTCTTC. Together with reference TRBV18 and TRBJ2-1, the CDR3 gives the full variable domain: NAGVMQNPRHLVRRRGQEARLRCSPMKGHSHVYWYRQLPEEGLKFMVYLQKENIIDESGMPKERFSAEFPKEGPSILRIQQVVRGDSAAYFCAISPRQSSYNEQFFGPGTRLTVL.

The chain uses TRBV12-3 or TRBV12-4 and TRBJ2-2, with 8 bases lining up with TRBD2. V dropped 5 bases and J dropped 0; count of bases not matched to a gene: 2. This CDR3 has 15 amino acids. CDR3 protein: CASSPGLANTGELFF. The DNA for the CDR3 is TGTGCCAGCAGTCCGGGACTAGCGAACACCGGGGAGCTGTTTTTT.

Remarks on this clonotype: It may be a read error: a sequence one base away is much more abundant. Here the CDR3 reads CSAADRGYGYTF. Written as DNA, the CDR3 is TGCAGTGCCGCGGACAGGGGCTATGGCTACACCTTC. V gene TRBV20-1 combines with J gene TRBJ1-2; TRBD1 matches 9 bases. CDR1 is DFQATT and CDR2 is SNEGSKA in the germline V gene (reference sequence). V lost 6 bases, J lost 4 bases, and 3 bases stayed unmatched. The CDR3 runs to 12 residues.

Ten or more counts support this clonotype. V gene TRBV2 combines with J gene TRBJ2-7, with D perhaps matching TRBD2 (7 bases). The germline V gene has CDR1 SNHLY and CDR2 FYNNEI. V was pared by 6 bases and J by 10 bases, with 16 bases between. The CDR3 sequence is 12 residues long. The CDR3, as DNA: TGTGCCAGCAGCCTAAGGGGGGGATTTCAGTACTTC. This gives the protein CASSLRGGFQYF. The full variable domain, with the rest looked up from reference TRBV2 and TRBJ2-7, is EPEVTQTPSHQVTQMGQEVILRCVPISNHLYFYWYRQILGQKVEFLVSFYNNEISEKSEIFDDQFSVERPDGSNFTLKIRSTKLEDSAMYFCASSLRGGFQYFGPGTRLTVT.

The CDR3: CASSYPSRGDNEQFF. The CDR3 nucleotides are TGTGCCAGCAGTTACCCCTCCCGGGGGGACAATGAGCAGTTCTTC. The chain couples TRBV6-2 or TRBV6-3 to TRBJ2-1; 7 nucleotides line up with TRBD2. The V segment lost 2 bases and the J segment 5 bases; nucleotides outside the gene matches: 6. The germline V gene encodes CDR1 MNHEY and CDR2 SVGEGT. The CDR3 runs to 15 residues.

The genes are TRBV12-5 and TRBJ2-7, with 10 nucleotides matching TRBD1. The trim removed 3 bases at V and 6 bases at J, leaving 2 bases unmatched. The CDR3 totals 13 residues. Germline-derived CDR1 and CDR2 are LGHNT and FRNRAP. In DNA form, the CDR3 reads TGTGCTAGTGGTTTCGGACAGGGGGGCGAGCAGTACTTC. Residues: CASGFGQGGEQYF.

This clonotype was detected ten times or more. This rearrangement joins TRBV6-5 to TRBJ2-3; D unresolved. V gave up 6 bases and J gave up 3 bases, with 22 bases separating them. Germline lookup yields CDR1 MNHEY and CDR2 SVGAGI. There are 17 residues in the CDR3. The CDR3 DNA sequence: TGTGCCAGCAGCCCGGGCCTTTCGCGGATTGGTACAGATACGCAGTATTTT. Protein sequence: CASSPGLSRIGTDTQYF.

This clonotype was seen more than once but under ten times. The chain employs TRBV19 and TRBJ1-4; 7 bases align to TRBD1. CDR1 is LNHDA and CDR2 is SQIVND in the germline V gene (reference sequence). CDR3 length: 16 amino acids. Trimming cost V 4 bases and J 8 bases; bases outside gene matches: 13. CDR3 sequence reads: CASSTDRGQRLEKLFF. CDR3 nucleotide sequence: TGTGCCAGTAGTACGGATAGGGGACAGCGCCTAGAAAAACTGTTTTTT.

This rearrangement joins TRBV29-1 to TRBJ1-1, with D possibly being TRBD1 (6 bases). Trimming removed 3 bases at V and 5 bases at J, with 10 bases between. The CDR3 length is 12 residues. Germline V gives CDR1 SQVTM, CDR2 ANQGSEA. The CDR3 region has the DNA TGCAGCGTTGAGAGAACAGGGACTGAAGCTTTCTTT. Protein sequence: CSVERTGTEAFF.

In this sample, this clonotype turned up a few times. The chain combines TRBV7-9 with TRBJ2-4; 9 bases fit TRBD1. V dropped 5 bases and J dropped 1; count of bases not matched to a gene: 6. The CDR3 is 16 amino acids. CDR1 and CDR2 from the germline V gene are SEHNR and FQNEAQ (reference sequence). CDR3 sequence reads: CASSAWTGEAKNIQYF. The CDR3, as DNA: TGTGCCAGCAGCGCTTGGACAGGGGAGGCCAAAAACATTCAGTACTTC.

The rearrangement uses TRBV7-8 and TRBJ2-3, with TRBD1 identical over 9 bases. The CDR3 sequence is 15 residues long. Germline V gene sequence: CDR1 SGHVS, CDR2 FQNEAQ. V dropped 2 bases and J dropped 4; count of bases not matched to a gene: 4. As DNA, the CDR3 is TGTGCCAGCAGCTTACCGGGACAGGGCGCAGATACGCAGTATTTT. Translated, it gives CASSLPGQGADTQYF.

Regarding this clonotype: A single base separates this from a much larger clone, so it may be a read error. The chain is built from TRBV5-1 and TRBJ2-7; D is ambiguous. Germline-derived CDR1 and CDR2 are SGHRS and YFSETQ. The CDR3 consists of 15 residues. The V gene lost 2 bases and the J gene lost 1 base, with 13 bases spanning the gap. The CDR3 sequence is CASSLVAQRSYEQYF. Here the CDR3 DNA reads TGCGCCAGCAGCTTAGTCGCACAGAGGTCCTACGAGCAGTACTTC.

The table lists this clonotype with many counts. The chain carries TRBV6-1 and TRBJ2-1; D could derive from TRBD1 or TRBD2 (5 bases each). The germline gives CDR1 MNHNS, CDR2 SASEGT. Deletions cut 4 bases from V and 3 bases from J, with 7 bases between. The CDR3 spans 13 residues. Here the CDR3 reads CASSVGDYNEQFF. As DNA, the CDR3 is TGTGCCAGCAGTGTGGGGGACTACAATGAGCAGTTCTTC.

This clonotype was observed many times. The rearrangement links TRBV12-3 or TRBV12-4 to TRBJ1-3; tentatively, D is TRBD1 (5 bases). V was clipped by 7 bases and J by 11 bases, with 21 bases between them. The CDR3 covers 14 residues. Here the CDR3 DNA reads TGTGCCAGCACCCTCTCGGTCTCAGGGATACCCATATATTTT. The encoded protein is CASTLSVSGIPIYF.

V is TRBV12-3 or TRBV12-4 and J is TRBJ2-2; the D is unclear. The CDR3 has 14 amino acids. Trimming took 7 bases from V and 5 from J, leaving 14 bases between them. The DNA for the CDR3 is TGTGCCAGCACCTCCGGCAGGACGACCGGGGAGCTGTTTTTT. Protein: CASTSGRTTGELFF.

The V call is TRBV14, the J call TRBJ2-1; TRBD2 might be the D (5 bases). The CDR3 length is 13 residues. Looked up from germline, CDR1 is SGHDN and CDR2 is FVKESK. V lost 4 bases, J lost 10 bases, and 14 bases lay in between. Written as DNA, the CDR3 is TGTGCCAGCAGCCTGACTACTGCGGTCGAGCAGTTCTTC. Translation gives CASSLTTAVEQFF.

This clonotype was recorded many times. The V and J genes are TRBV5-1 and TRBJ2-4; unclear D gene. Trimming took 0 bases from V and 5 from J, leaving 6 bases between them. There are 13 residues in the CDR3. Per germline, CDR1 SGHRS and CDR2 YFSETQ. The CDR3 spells CASSLGRENIQYF. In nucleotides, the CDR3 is TGCGCCAGCAGCTTGGGACGCGAAAACATTCAGTACTTC.

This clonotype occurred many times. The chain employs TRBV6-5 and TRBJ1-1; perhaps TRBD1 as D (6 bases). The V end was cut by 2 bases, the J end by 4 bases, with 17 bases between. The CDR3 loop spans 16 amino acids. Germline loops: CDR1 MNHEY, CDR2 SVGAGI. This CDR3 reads CASSYTGRALITEAFF. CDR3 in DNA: TGTGCCAGCAGTTACACAGGGAGGGCTCTTATCACTGAAGCTTTCTTT.

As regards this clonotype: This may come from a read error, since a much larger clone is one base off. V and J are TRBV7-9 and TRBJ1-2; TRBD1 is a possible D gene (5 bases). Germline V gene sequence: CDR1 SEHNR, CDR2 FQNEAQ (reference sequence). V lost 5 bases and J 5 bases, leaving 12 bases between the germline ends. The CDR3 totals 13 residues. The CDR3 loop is CASSPGGWYGYTF. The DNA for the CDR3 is TGTGCCAGCAGCCCCGGGGGGTGGTATGGCTACACCTTC.

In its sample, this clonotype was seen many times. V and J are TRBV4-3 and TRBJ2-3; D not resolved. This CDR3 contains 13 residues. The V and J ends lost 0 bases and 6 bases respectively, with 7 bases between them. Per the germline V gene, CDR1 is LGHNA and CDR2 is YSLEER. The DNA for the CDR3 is TGCGCCAGCAGCCAAGACGTGAGGGATACGCAGTATTTT. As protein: CASSQDVRDTQYF.

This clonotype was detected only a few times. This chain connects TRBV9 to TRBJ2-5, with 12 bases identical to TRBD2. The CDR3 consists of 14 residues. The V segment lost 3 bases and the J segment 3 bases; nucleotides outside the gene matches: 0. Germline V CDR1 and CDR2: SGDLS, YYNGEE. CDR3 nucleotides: TGTGCCAGCAGCGGGACTAGCGGGGAAGAGACCCAGTACTTC. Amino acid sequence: CASSGTSGEETQYF.

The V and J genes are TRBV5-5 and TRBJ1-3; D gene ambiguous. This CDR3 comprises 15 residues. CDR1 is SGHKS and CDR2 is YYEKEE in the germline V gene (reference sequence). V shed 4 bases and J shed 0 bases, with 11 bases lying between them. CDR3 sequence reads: CASSPRFDSGNTIYF. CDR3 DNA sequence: TGTGCCAGCAGCCCTCGTTTCGACTCTGGAAACACCATATATTTT.

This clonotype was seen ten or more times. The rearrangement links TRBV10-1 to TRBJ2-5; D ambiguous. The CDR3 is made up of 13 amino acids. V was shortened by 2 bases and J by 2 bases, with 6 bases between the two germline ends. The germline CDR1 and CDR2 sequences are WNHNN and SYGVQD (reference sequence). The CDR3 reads CASSENLQETQYF. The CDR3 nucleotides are TGCGCCAGCAGTGAGAACCTACAAGAGACCCAGTACTTC.

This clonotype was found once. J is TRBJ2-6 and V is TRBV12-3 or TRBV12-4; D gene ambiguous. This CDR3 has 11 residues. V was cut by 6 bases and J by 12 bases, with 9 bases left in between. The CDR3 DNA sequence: TGTGCCAGCAGCCTTAAGGCCGTCCTGACTTTC. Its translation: CASSLKAVLTF.

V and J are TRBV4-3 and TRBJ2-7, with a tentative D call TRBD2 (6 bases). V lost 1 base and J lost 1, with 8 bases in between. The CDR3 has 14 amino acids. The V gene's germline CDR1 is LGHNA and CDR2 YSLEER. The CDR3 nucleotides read TGCGCCAGCAGCCAAGTCCGGGAGTCCTACGAGCAGTACTTC. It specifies CASSQVRESYEQYF.

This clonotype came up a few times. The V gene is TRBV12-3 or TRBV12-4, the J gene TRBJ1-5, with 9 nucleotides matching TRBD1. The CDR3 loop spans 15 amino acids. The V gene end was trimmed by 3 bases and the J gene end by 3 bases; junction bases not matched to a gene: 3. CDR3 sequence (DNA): TGTGCCAGCAGTTTGGGACAGGGCTACAATCAGCCCCAGCATTTT. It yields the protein CASSLGQGYNQPQHF.

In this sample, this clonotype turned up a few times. The CDR3 coding sequence is TGTGCCAGCAGTTACCGCGGGACAGGGCCCGAAAAACTGTTTTTT. It encodes CASSYRGTGPEKLFF. The V gene is TRBV6-6, the J gene TRBJ1-4; 9 nucleotides match TRBD1. This CDR3 spans 15 amino acids. Germline CDR1 is MNHNY and CDR2 is SVGAGI (reference sequence). The V gene end was trimmed by 2 bases and the J gene end by 8 bases; junction bases not matched to a gene: 6.

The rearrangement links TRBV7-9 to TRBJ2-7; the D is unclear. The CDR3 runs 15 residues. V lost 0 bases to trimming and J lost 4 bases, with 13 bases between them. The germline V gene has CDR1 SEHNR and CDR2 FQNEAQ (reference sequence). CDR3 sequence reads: CASSLAMASNYEQYF. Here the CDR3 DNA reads TGTGCCAGCAGCTTAGCGATGGCTAGTAATTACGAGCAGTACTTC.